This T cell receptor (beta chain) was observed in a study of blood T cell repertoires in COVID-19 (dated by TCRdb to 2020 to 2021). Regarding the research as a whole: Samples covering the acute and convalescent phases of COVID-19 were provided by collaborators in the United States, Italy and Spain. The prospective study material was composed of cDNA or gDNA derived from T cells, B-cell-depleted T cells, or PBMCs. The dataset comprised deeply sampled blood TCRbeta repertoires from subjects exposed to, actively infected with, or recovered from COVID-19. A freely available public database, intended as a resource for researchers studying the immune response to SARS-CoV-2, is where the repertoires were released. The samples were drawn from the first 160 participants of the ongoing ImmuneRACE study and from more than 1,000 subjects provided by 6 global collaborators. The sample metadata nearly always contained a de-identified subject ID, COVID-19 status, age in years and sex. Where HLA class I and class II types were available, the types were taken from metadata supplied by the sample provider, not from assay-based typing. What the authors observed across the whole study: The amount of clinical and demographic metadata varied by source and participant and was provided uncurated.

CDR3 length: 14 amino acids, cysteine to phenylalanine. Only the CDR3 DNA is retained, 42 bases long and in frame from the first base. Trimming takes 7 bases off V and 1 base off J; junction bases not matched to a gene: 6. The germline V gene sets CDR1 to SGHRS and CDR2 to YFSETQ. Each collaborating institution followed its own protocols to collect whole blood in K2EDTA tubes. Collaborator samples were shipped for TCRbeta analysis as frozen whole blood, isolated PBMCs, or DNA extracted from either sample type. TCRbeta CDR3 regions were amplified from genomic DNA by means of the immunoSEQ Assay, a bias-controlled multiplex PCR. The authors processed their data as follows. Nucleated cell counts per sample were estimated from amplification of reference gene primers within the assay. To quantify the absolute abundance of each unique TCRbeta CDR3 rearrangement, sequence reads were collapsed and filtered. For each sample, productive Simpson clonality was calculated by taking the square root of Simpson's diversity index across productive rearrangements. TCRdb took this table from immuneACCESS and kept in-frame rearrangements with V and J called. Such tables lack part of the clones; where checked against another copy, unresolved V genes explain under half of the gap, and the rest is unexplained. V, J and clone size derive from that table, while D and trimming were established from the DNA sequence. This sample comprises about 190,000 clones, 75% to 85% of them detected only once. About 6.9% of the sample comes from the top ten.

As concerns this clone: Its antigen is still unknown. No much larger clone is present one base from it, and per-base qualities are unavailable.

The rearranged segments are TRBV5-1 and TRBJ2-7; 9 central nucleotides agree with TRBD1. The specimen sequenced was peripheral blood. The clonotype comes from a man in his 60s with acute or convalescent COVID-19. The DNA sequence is TGCGCCAGCGGCGGGACAGGGCGATCCTACGAGCAGTACTTC. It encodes CASGGTGRSYEQYF. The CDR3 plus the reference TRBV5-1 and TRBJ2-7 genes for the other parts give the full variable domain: KAGVTQTPRYLIKTRGQQVTLSCSPISGHRSVSWYQQTPGQGLQFLFEYFSETQRNKGNFPGRFSGRQFSNSRSEMNVSTLELGDSALYLCASGGTGRSYEQYFGPGTRLTVT.